This T cell receptor (beta chain) was obtained from a study of Ad26.COV2.S vaccination and SARS-CoV-2 variants. Study results and limitations: Recipients of vaccine and of placebo showed similar breadth of their non-spike TCR repertoires. Overall T cell responses may have been underestimated by the analyses of TCR breadth and depth.

Noted treatment: roughly 18 received Ad26.COV2.S at low or high dose, single or two shots; about five received placebo; per-sample allocation not given. Following the first vaccine or placebo injection, samples were taken on day 63. V lost 2 bases and J lost 4, with 3 bases in between. The CDR3 is 11 residues long. Germline assignment: CDR1 MDHEN and CDR2 SYDVKM. Assay: immunoSEQ multiplex PCR; the TCRdb copy retains only in-frame clones and omits some. The sample contains about 350,000 clones, about 88% of which appear only once. Details on this clone: Its specificity is not known. The sample holds other DNA sequences that translate to the same CDR3.

This rearrangement joins TRBV28 to TRBJ2-7; D not certain. This clonotype was sampled from a person aged 18 to 65 who received the Ad26.COV2.S COVID-19 vaccine or a placebo. Sequenced material: peripheral blood, taken in a trial of Ad26.COV2.S vaccine versus placebo. This chain's CDR3 is CASSLEYEQYF. CDR3 nucleotides: TGTGCCAGCAGTTTAGAATACGAGCAGTACTTC.